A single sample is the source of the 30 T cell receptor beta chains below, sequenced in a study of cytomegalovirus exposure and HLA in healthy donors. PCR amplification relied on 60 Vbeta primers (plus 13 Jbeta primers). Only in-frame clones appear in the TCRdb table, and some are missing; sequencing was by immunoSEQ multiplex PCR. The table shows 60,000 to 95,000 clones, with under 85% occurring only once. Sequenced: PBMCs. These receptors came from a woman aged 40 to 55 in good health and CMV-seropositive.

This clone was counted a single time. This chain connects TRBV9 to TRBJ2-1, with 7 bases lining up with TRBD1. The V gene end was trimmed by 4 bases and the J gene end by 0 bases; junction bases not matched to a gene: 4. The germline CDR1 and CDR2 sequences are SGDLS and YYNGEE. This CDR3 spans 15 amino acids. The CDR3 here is CASSTRDSSYNEQFF. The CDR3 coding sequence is TGTGCCAGCAGCACCCGGGACAGCTCCTACAATGAGCAGTTCTTC.

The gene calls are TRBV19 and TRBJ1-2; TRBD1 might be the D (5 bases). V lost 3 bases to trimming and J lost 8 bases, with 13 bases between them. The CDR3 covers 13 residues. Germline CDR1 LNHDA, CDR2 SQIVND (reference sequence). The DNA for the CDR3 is TGTGCCAGTAGTATCCTAGGGGCTGGGGGCTACACCTTC. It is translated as CASSILGAGGYTF. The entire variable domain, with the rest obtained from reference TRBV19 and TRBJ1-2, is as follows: DGGITQSPKYLFRKEGQNVTLSCEQNLNHDAMYWYRQDPGQGLRLIYYSQIVNDFQKGDIAEGYSVSREKKESFPLTVTSAQKNPTAFYLCASSILGAGGYTFGSGTRLTVV.

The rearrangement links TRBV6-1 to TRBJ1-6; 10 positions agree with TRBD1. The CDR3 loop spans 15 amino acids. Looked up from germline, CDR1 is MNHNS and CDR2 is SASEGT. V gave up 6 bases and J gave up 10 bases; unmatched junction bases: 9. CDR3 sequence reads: CASSARTGGGSPLHF. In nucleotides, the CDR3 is TGTGCCAGCAGCGCCCGGACAGGGGGTGGATCACCCCTCCACTTT.

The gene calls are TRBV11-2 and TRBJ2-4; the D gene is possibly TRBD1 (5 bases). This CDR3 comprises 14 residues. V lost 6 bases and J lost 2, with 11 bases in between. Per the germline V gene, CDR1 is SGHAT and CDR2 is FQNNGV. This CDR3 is CASRSPGSKNIQYF. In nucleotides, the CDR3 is TGTGCCAGCAGGAGTCCAGGGTCCAAAAACATTCAGTACTTC.

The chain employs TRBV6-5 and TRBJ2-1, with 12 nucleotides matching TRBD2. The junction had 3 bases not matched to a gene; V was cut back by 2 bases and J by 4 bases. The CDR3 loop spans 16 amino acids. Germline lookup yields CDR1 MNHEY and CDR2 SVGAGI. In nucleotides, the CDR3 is TGTGCCAGCAGTTACCTAGCGGGGGGGCAGTACAATGAGCAGTTCTTC. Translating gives CASSYLAGGQYNEQFF.

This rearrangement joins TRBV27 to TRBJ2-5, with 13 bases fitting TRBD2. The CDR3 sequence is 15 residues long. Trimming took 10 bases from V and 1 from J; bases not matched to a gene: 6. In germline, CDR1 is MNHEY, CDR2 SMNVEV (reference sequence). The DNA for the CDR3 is TGTGCCACCCAACGGACTAGCGGGGGCCAAGAGACCCAGTACTTC. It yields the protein CATQRTSGGQETQYF.

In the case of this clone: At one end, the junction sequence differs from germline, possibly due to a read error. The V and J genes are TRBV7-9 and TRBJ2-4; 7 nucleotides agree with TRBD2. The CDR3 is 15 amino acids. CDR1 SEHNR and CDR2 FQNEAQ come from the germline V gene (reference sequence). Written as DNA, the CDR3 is TGTTCCAGCAGCTTCGGTCTAGCGGCGATTAACATTCAGTACTTC. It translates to CSSSFGLAAINIQYF.

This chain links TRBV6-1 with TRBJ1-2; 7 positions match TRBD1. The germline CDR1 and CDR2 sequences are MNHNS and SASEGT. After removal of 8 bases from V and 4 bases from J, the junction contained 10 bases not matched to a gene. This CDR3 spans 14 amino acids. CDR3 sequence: CASRASRDSYGYTF. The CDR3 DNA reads TGTGCCAGCCGGGCAAGCCGGGACAGCTATGGCTACACCTTC.

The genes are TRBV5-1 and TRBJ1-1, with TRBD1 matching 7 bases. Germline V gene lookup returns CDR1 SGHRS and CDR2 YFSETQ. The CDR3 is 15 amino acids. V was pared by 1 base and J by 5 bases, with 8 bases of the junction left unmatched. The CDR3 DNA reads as TGCGCCAGCAGCTTGCTGGGCCAGGGGGGAACTGAAGCTTTCTTT. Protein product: CASSLLGQGGTEAFF.

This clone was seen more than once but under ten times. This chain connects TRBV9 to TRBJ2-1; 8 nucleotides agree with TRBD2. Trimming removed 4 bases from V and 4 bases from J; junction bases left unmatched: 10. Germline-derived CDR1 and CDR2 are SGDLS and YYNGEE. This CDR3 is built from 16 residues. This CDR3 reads CASSRYRGGGYNEQFF. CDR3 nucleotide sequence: TGTGCCAGCAGCCGGTATCGGGGGGGCGGTTACAATGAGCAGTTCTTC.

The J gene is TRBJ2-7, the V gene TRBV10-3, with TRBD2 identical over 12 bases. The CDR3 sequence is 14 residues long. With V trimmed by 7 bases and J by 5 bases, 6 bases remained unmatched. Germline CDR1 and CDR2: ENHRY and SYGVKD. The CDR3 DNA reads TGTGCCATCACTAGACTAGCGGGGGCAGACGAGCAGTACTTC. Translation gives CAITRLAGADEQYF.

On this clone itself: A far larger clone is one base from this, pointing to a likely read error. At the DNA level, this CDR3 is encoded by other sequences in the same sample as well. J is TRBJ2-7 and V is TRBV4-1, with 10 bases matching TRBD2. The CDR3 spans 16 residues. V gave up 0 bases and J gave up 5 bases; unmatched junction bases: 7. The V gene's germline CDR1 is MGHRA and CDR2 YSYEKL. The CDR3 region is CASSQDPQRGGDEQYF. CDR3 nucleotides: TGCGCCAGCAGCCAAGATCCCCAGCGGGGGGGCGACGAGCAGTACTTC.

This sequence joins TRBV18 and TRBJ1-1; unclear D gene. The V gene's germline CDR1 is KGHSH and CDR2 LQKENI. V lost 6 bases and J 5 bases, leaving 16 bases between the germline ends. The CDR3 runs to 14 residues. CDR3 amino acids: CASSPDGFGTEAFF. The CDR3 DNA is TGTGCCAGCTCGCCTGACGGCTTCGGGACTGAAGCTTTCTTT. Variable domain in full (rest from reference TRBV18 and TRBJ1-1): NAGVMQNPRHLVRRRGQEARLRCSPMKGHSHVYWYRQLPEEGLKFMVYLQKENIIDESGMPKERFSAEFPKEGPSILRIQQVVRGDSAAYFCASSPDGFGTEAFFGQGTRLTVV.

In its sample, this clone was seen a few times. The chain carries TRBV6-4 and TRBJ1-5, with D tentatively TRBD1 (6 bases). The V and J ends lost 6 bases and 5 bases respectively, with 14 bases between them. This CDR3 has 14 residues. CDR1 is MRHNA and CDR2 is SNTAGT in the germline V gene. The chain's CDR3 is CASSAQGNYQPQHF. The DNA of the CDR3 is TGTGCCAGCAGCGCCCAGGGGAATTATCAGCCCCAGCATTTT.

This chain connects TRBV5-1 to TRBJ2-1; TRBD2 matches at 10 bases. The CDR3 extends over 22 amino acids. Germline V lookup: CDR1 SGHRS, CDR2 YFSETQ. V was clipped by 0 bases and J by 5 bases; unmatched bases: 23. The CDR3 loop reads CASSLEPDVGAWLAGGHNEQFF. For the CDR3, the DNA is TGCGCCAGCAGCTTGGAACCAGACGTTGGGGCTTGGTTAGCGGGGGGTCACAATGAGCAGTTCTTC. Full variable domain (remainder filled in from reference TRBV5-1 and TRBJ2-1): KAGVTQTPRYLIKTRGQQVTLSCSPISGHRSVSWYQQTPGQGLQFLFEYFSETQRNKGNFPGRFSGRQFSNSRSEMNVSTLELGDSALYLCASSLEPDVGAWLAGGHNEQFFGPGTRLTVL.

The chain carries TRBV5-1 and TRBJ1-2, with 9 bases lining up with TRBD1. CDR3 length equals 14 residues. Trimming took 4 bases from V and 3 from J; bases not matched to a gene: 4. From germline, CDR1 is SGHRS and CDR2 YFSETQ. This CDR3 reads CASSQGQGDYGYTF. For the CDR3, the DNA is TGCGCCAGCAGCCAGGGACAGGGAGACTATGGCTACACCTTC.

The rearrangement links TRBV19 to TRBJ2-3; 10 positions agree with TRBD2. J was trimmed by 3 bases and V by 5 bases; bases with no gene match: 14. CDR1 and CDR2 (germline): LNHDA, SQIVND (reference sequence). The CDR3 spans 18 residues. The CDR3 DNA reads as TGTGCCAGTAGTCCAACTAGCGGGGACTTTTTCGGGACAGATACGCAGTATTTT. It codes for CASSPTSGDFFGTDTQYF.

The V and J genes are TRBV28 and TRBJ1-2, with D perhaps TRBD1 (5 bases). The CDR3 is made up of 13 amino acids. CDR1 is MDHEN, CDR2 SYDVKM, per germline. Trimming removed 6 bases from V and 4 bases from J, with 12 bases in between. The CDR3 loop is CASRGGLSYGYTF. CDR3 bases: TGTGCCAGCAGGGGGGGACTTAGCTATGGCTACACCTTC.

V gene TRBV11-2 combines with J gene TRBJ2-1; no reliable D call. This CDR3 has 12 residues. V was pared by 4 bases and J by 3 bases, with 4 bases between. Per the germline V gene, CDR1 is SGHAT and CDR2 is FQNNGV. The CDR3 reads CASSSNYNEQFF. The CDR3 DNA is TGTGCCAGCAGCTCTAACTACAATGAGCAGTTCTTC.

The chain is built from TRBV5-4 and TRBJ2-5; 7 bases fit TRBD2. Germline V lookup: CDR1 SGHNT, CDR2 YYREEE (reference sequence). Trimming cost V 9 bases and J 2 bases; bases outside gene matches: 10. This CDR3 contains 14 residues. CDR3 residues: CATTLRGVQETQYF. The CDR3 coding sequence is TGTGCCACCACCCTCCGGGGGGTTCAAGAGACCCAGTACTTC.

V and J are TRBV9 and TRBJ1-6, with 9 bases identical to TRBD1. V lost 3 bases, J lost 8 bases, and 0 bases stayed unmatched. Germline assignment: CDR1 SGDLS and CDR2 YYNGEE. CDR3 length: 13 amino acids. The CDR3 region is CASSGQGDSPLHF. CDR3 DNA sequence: TGTGCCAGCAGCGGACAGGGGGATTCACCCCTCCACTTT.

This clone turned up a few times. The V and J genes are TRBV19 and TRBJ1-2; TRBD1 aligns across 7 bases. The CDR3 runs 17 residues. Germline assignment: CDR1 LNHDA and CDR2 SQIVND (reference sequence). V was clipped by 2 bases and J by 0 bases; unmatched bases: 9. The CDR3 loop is CASSITVARGTNYGYTF. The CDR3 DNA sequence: TGTGCCAGTAGTATAACGGTCGCCAGGGGGACTAACTATGGCTACACCTTC.

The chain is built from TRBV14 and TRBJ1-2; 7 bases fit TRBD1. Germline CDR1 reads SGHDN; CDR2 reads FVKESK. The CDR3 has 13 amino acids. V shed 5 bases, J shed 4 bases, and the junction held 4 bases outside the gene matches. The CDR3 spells CASSEGQIYGYTF. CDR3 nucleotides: TGTGCCAGCAGCGAGGGACAGATCTATGGCTACACCTTC.

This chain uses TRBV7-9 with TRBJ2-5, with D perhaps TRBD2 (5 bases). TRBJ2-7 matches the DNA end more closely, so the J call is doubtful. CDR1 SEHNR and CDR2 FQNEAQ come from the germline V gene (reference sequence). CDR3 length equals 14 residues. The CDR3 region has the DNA TGTGCCAGCAGCCCCTGGGCCAGCGGATCCGAGCAGTACTTC. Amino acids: CASSPWASGSEQYF.

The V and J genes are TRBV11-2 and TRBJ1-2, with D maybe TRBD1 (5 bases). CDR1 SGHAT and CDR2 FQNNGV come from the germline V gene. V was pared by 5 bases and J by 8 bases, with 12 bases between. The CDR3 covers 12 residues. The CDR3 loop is CASSEGVVGYTF. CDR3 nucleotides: TGTGCCAGCAGCGAAGGGGTGGTAGGCTACACCTTC.

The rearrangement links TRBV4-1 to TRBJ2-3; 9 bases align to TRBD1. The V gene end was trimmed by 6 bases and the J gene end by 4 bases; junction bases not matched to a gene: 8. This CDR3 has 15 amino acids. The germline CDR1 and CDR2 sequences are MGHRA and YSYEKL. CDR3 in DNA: TGCGCCAGCAGTGCTACAGGGGGCTCGGCAGATACGCAGTATTTT. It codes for CASSATGGSADTQYF.

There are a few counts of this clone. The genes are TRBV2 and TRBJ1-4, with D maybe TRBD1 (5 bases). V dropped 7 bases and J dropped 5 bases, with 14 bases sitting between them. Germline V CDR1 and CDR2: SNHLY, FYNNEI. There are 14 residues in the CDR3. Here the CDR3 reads CASTKQGRNEKLFF. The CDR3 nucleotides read TGTGCCAGCACTAAGCAGGGTCGGAATGAAAAACTGTTTTTT. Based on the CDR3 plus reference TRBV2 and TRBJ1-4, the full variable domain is EPEVTQTPSHQVTQMGQEVILRCVPISNHLYFYWYRQILGQKVEFLVSFYNNEISEKSEIFDDQFSVERPDGSNFTLKIRSTKLEDSAMYFCASTKQGRNEKLFFGSGTQLSVL.

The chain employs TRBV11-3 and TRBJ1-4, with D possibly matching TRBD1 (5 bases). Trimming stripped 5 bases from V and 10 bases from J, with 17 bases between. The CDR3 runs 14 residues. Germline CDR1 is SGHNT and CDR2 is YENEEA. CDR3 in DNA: TGTGCCAGCAGCGCCCGGGACGGGCGGGGAAAACTGTTTTTT. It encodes CASSARDGRGKLFF.

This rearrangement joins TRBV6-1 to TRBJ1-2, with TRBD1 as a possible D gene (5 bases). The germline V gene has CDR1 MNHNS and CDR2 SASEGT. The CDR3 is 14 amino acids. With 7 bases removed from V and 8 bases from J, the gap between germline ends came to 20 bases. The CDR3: CASTLTATSEGYTF. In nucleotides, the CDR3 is TGTGCCAGCACCTTGACAGCTACCTCTGAGGGCTACACCTTC.

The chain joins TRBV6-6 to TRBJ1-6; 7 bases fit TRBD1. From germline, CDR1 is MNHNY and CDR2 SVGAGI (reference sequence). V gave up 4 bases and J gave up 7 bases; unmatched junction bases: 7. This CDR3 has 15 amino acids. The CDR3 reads CASSSRSGGNSPLHF. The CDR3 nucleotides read TGTGCCAGCAGTTCCCGTTCAGGGGGGAATTCACCCCTCCACTTT.